These T cell receptor beta chains were read from a single sample in a study of blood T cell repertoires in COVID-19. Produced via immunoSEQ multiplex PCR; TCRdb's table is partial and in-frame only. The table lists around 40,000 clones, approximately 90% of them singletons. Material for sequencing was peripheral blood. All receptors derive from a man in his sixties with COVID-19, enrolled during active disease. Both conserved end residues are part of each CDR3. A D gene is named only where the DNA matches it firmly. Only some rows state a clone size, as once, few, many or a class for expanded clones.

j_gene: TRBJ1-2
len: 14
abundance: -
v_gene: TRBV27
d_gene: TRBD1
CDR3aa: CASTPRQGLYGYTF
CDR3nt: TGTGCCAGTACCCCTCGACAGGGCCTCTATGGCTACACCTTC

j_gene: TRBJ1-5
len: 15
abundance: -
v_gene: TRBV6-5
d_gene: -
CDR3aa: CASRPTLGSNQPQHF
CDR3nt: TGTGCCAGCAGACCTACCCTAGGAAGCAATCAGCCCCAGCATTTT

j_gene: TRBJ1-1
len: 12
abundance: few
v_gene: TRBV10-3
d_gene: -
CDR3aa: CAISDSEAWAFF
CDR3nt: TGTGCCATCAGTGACTCGGAGGCCTGGGCTTTCTTT

j_gene: TRBJ2-6
len: 15
abundance: -
v_gene: TRBV7-9
d_gene: -
CDR3aa: CASSLVGTGANVLTF
CDR3nt: TGTGCCAGCAGCTTAGTCGGGACTGGGGCCAACGTCCTGACTTTC

j_gene: TRBJ2-5
len: 12
abundance: -
v_gene: TRBV5-4
d_gene: -
CDR3aa: CASSLKPETQYF
CDR3nt: TGTGCCAGCAGCTTGAAGCCAGAGACCCAGTACTTC

j_gene: TRBJ2-1
len: 16
abundance: -
v_gene: TRBV5-1
d_gene: -
CDR3aa: CASSLRQVSSYNEQFF
CDR3nt: TGCGCCAGCAGCCTTAGACAGGTGAGCTCCTACAATGAGCAGTTCTTC

j_gene: TRBJ2-1
len: 14
abundance: -
v_gene: TRBV28
d_gene: TRBD1
CDR3aa: CASSDRGRRSEQFF
CDR3nt: TGTGCCAGCAGCGACAGGGGGCGAAGGAGTGAGCAGTTCTTC

j_gene: TRBJ1-3
len: 14
abundance: -
v_gene: TRBV30
d_gene: TRBD1
CDR3aa: CAWSSGQGRNTIYF
CDR3nt: TGTGCCTGGAGTTCAGGACAGGGACGAAACACCATATATTTT

j_gene: TRBJ1-4
len: 15
abundance: -
v_gene: TRBV7-9
d_gene: -
CDR3aa: CASSSSDPGDEKLFF
CDR3nt: TGTGCCAGCAGCTCCTCGGACCCGGGGGATGAAAAACTGTTTTTT

j_gene: TRBJ1-1
len: 14
abundance: -
v_gene: TRBV7-2
d_gene: -
CDR3aa: CASSFTGWYTEAFF
CDR3nt: TGTGCCAGCAGCTTTACAGGGTGGTACACTGAAGCTTTCTTT

j_gene: TRBJ1-2
len: 11
abundance: -
v_gene: TRBV29-1
d_gene: -
CDR3aa: CSVEQGGGYTF
CDR3nt: TGCAGCGTTGAACAGGGTGGCGGCTACACCTTC

j_gene: TRBJ2-1
len: 15
abundance: few
v_gene: TRBV6-4
d_gene: TRBD2
CDR3aa: CASSGTSGSYNEQFF
CDR3nt: TGTGCCAGCAGTGGGACTAGCGGGAGCTACAATGAGCAGTTCTTC

j_gene: TRBJ2-4
len: 21
abundance: -
v_gene: TRBV15
d_gene: TRBD2
CDR3aa: CATSRDQLYPGTRYGKNIQYF
CDR3nt: TGTGCCACCAGCAGAGATCAGCTTTACCCCGGGACTAGGTACGGCAAAAACATTCAGTACTTC

j_gene: TRBJ1-1
len: 15
abundance: once
v_gene: TRBV5-1
d_gene: TRBD1
CDR3aa: CASSLVLTGETEAFF
CDR3nt: TGCGCCAGCAGCTTGGTCCTCACAGGGGAAACTGAAGCTTTCTTT

j_gene: TRBJ2-5
len: 15
abundance: -
v_gene: TRBV6-5
d_gene: TRBD2
CDR3aa: CASSYGGVDQETQYF
CDR3nt: TGTGCCAGCAGTTACGGGGGGGTGGATCAAGAGACCCAGTACTTC

j_gene: TRBJ2-3
len: 14
abundance: -
v_gene: TRBV19
d_gene: TRBD2
CDR3aa: CASATSGSTDTQYF
CDR3nt: TGTGCCAGTGCCACTAGCGGGAGCACAGATACGCAGTATTTT

j_gene: TRBJ2-2
len: 17
abundance: -
v_gene: TRBV5-6
d_gene: -
CDR3aa: CASPVLQVPFCAGELFF
CDR3nt: TGTGCCAGCCCTGTACTACAGGTTCCGTTTTGCGCCGGGGAGCTGTTTTTT

j_gene: TRBJ2-7
len: 13
abundance: -
v_gene: TRBV6-6
d_gene: -
CDR3aa: CASREEGGAQEYF
CDR3nt: TGTGCCAGCAGAGAAGAAGGCGGGGCCCAGGAGTACTTC

j_gene: TRBJ2-5
len: 14
abundance: -
v_gene: TRBV30
d_gene: TRBD2
CDR3aa: CAISVAGGGETQYF
CDR3nt: TGTGCCATCAGCGTAGCGGGAGGCGGGGAGACCCAGTACTTC

j_gene: TRBJ1-5
len: 15
abundance: -
v_gene: TRBV19
d_gene: -
CDR3aa: CASSIRQGNNQPQHF
CDR3nt: TGTGCCAGTAGTATCAGGCAGGGAAACAATCAGCCCCAGCATTTT

j_gene: TRBJ2-2
len: 14
abundance: -
v_gene: TRBV29-1
d_gene: TRBD2
CDR3aa: CSVLAGLGTGELFF
CDR3nt: TGCAGCGTTTTAGCGGGTTTGGGCACCGGGGAGCTGTTTTTT

j_gene: TRBJ1-2
len: 13
abundance: once
v_gene: TRBV7-2
d_gene: -
CDR3aa: CASSLGEDYGYTF
CDR3nt: TGTGCCAGCAGCTTAGGAGAGGACTATGGCTACACCTTC

j_gene: TRBJ2-1
len: 17
abundance: -
v_gene: TRBV13
d_gene: TRBD2
CDR3aa: CASSLHLTSGAYNEQFF
CDR3nt: TGTGCCAGCAGCCTCCACCTTACTAGCGGGGCATACAATGAGCAGTTCTTC

j_gene: TRBJ2-1
len: 16
abundance: -
v_gene: TRBV11-2
d_gene: TRBD1
CDR3aa: CASSLAGRGLHNEQFF
CDR3nt: TGTGCCAGCAGCTTAGCTGGTAGGGGGCTTCACAATGAGCAGTTCTTC

j_gene: TRBJ1-2
len: 12
abundance: few
v_gene: TRBV19
d_gene: TRBD1
CDR3aa: CATNTGGLGYTF
CDR3nt: TGTGCCACGAACACAGGGGGCCTGGGCTACACCTTC

j_gene: TRBJ1-1
len: 15
abundance: -
v_gene: TRBV4-3
d_gene: -
CDR3aa: CASSPLAGRNTEAFF
CDR3nt: TGCGCCAGCAGCCCCCTTGCGGGGCGAAACACTGAAGCTTTCTTT

j_gene: TRBJ1-5
len: 17
abundance: -
v_gene: TRBV28
d_gene: TRBD1
CDR3aa: CASSLGSTGIGNQPQHF
CDR3nt: TGTGCCAGCAGTTTAGGGTCGACAGGGATTGGCAATCAGCCCCAGCATTTT

j_gene: TRBJ1-5
len: 12
abundance: -
v_gene: TRBV30
d_gene: -
CDR3aa: CALGGMGQPQHF
CDR3nt: TGTGCTCTGGGAGGTATGGGTCAGCCCCAGCATTTT

j_gene: TRBJ1-6
len: 13
abundance: once
v_gene: TRBV19
d_gene: TRBD1
CDR3aa: CASSGQNNSPLHF
CDR3nt: TGTGCCAGTTCGGGACAGAATAATTCACCCCTCCACTTT

j_gene: TRBJ2-4
len: 15
abundance: -
v_gene: TRBV4-1
d_gene: TRBD1
CDR3aa: CASSHEDRGSNIQYF
CDR3nt: TGCGCCAGCAGCCATGAGGACAGGGGGTCAAACATTCAGTACTTC

j_gene: TRBJ1-5
len: 15
abundance: -
v_gene: TRBV28
d_gene: TRBD1
CDR3aa: CASSSGGVGNQPQHF
CDR3nt: TGTGCCAGCAGTTCAGGGGGCGTCGGCAATCAGCCCCAGCATTTT

j_gene: TRBJ2-1
len: 13
abundance: -
v_gene: TRBV6-5
d_gene: -
CDR3aa: CASSYSRYNEQFF
CDR3nt: TGTGCCAGCAGTTACTCGAGATACAATGAGCAGTTCTTC

j_gene: TRBJ1-1
len: 11
abundance: -
v_gene: TRBV20-1
d_gene: -
CDR3aa: CRGQLNTEAFF
CDR3nt: TGCAGAGGACAGTTGAACACTGAAGCTTTCTTT

j_gene: TRBJ2-2
len: 18
abundance: -
v_gene: TRBV5-1
d_gene: TRBD1
CDR3aa: CASSLAGTALINTGELFF
CDR3nt: TGCGCCAGCAGCTTGGCCGGGACAGCGCTAATTAACACCGGGGAGCTGTTTTTT

j_gene: TRBJ2-1
len: 13
abundance: -
v_gene: TRBV5-4
d_gene: -
CDR3aa: CASSLAGGNEQFF
CDR3nt: TGTGCCAGCAGCTTAGCCGGGGGCAATGAGCAGTTCTTC

j_gene: TRBJ1-4
len: 14
abundance: -
v_gene: TRBV9
d_gene: TRBD1
CDR3aa: CASSRDRANEKLFF
CDR3nt: TGTGCCAGCAGCCGGGACAGGGCTAATGAAAAACTGTTTTTT

j_gene: TRBJ2-7
len: 14
abundance: -
v_gene: TRBV10-3
d_gene: -
CDR3aa: CAISDSGGPGEQYF
CDR3nt: TGTGCCATCAGTGACTCCGGGGGTCCTGGCGAGCAGTACTTC

j_gene: TRBJ2-1
len: 16
abundance: few
v_gene: TRBV28
d_gene: -
CDR3aa: CASSGVWTSPDNEQFF
CDR3nt: TGTGCCAGCAGTGGGGTATGGACAAGCCCAGACAATGAGCAGTTCTTC

j_gene: TRBJ2-4
len: 11
abundance: -
v_gene: TRBV28
d_gene: -
CDR3aa: CASTRGNIQYF
CDR3nt: TGTGCCAGCACACGAGGGAACATTCAGTACTTC

j_gene: TRBJ1-5
len: 16
abundance: -
v_gene: TRBV7-8
d_gene: TRBD1
CDR3aa: CASSYSGDRLYQPQHF
CDR3nt: TGTGCCAGCAGCTACAGTGGGGACAGATTGTATCAGCCCCAGCATTTT

j_gene: TRBJ2-7
len: 15
abundance: -
v_gene: TRBV6-5
d_gene: TRBD1
CDR3aa: CASSYGDRGVYEQYF
CDR3nt: TGTGCCAGCAGTTACGGGGACAGGGGCGTTTACGAGCAGTACTTC

j_gene: TRBJ1-1
len: 12
abundance: -
v_gene: TRBV18
d_gene: -
CDR3aa: CASSPGDTEAFF
CDR3nt: TGTGCCAGCTCACCCGGAGACACTGAAGCTTTCTTT

j_gene: TRBJ1-5
len: 15
abundance: -
v_gene: TRBV7-2
d_gene: -
CDR3aa: CASSTRGGTNQPQHF
CDR3nt: TGTGCCAGCAGCACCCGGGGGGGAACCAATCAGCCCCAGCATTTT

j_gene: TRBJ2-2
len: 16
abundance: -
v_gene: TRBV11-3
d_gene: -
CDR3aa: CASSLGDYQRAGELFF
CDR3nt: TGTGCCAGCAGCTTAGGAGACTACCAAAGGGCCGGGGAGCTGTTTTTT

j_gene: TRBJ2-1
len: 18
abundance: few
v_gene: TRBV4-1
d_gene: TRBD2
CDR3aa: CASSQVSWGLSSNNEQFF
CDR3nt: TGCGCCAGCAGCCAAGTTTCATGGGGACTATCGAGTAACAATGAGCAGTTCTTC

j_gene: TRBJ1-1
len: 15
abundance: once
v_gene: TRBV10-1
d_gene: TRBD1
CDR3aa: CASSEEGTGRFEAFF
CDR3nt: TGCGCCAGCAGTGAAGAAGGGACAGGCCGTTTTGAAGCTTTCTTT

j_gene: TRBJ2-2
len: 20
abundance: -
v_gene: TRBV3-1/TRBV3-2
d_gene: TRBD2
CDR3aa: CASSQDLVTSGRARTGELFF
CDR3nt: TGTGCCAGCAGCCAAGATCTGGTAACTAGCGGGAGGGCCCGCACCGGGGAGCTGTTTTTT

j_gene: TRBJ2-2
len: 14
abundance: once
v_gene: TRBV27
d_gene: TRBD1
CDR3aa: CASSGQGRGGELFF
CDR3nt: TGTGCCAGTAGTGGACAGGGGAGGGGCGGGGAGCTGTTTTTT

j_gene: TRBJ1-1
len: 15
abundance: -
v_gene: TRBV19
d_gene: -
CDR3aa: CASSIFGERRTEAFF
CDR3nt: TGTGCCAGTAGTATTTTCGGGGAGAGGAGGACTGAAGCTTTCTTT

j_gene: TRBJ2-7
len: 13
abundance: -
v_gene: TRBV27
d_gene: TRBD1
CDR3aa: CASSLGDSREQYF
CDR3nt: TGTGCCAGCAGTTTGGGGGACAGCCGAGAGCAGTACTTC

j_gene: TRBJ2-6
len: 19
abundance: -
v_gene: TRBV28
d_gene: -
CDR3aa: CASSLVVSGLVSGANVLTF
CDR3nt: TGTGCCAGCAGTTTGGTGGTGTCGGGGTTGGTTTCTGGGGCCAACGTCCTGACTTTC

j_gene: TRBJ1-1
len: 16
abundance: -
v_gene: TRBV6-6
d_gene: -
CDR3aa: CASSTGPYGQNTEAFF
CDR3nt: TGTGCCAGCAGCACGGGCCCATACGGACAGAACACTGAAGCTTTCTTT

j_gene: TRBJ2-7
len: 15
abundance: -
v_gene: TRBV7-2
d_gene: TRBD2
CDR3aa: CASSLGVAGTYEQYF
CDR3nt: TGTGCCAGCAGCCTTGGGGTAGCGGGAACCTACGAGCAGTACTTC

j_gene: TRBJ2-1
len: 12
abundance: -
v_gene: TRBV18
d_gene: TRBD1
CDR3aa: CASSPGTVEQFF
CDR3nt: TGTGCCAGCTCACCAGGGACAGTAGAGCAGTTCTTC

j_gene: TRBJ2-1
len: 15
abundance: -
v_gene: TRBV5-6
d_gene: TRBD2
CDR3aa: CASRYERDAYNEQFF
CDR3nt: TGTGCCAGCAGATACGAGCGGGACGCCTACAATGAGCAGTTCTTC

j_gene: TRBJ2-2
len: 14
abundance: -
v_gene: TRBV5-4
d_gene: -
CDR3aa: CAWTRGNHAGELFF
CDR3nt: TGTGCCTGGACCCGGGGGAATCACGCCGGGGAGCTGTTTTTT

j_gene: TRBJ2-1
len: 16
abundance: -
v_gene: TRBV4-2
d_gene: TRBD1
CDR3aa: CASSQDRQGPSNEQFF
CDR3nt: TGTGCCAGCAGCCAAGATCGACAGGGGCCCAGCAATGAGCAGTTCTTC